This T cell receptor beta chain was sequenced for a study of T-cell memory formation after mild COVID-19. Turning to the study itself: TCR clusters mostly belonged to single donors. Study results and limitations: There was a balanced CD4/CD8 profile in clones contracting day 15 to 85, and later expanders leaned CD4+.

In this sample, this clonotype turned up a few times. Its antigen is still unknown. V gave up 6 bases and J gave up 1 base; unmatched junction bases: 5. There are 15 residues in the CDR3. Germline V gene data show CDR1 as WNHNN and CDR2 as SYGVQD (reference sequence). A 5'RACE reaction primed in the constant segment made cDNA libraries of TCR alpha and TCR beta, and these carried sample barcodes and UMIs. TCRdb used MiXCR to reprocess the 5' RACE reads, holding one entry per CDR3 protein. The data hold some 450,000 distinct CDR3 sequences, with about a sixth observed a single time. The sample taken for sequencing was PBMCs or a T cell subset sorted from them (not recorded which). This receptor was identified in a man between 18 and 29 years old who had mild COVID-19 (a few samples of this study predate the infection). Cell type and time point are not known. The chain recombines TRBV10-1 with TRBJ2-2; 7 bases match TRBD1. The CDR3 bases are TGCGCCAGCAGCCCCGGGACAGAGAACACCGGGGAGCTGTTTTTT. Residues: CASSPGTENTGELFF.